A selection of T cell receptor beta chains follows, all from one sample in a study of cytomegalovirus exposure and HLA in healthy donors. Repertoires were generated with immunoSEQ multiplex PCR, while TCRdb's copy carries only in-frame clones and drops some. This sample carries around 140,000 clones, 76% of them seen once, and the ten largest clones take roughly 1.9%. The sample taken for sequencing was PBMCs. Every receptor here comes from a man aged 40-49 years in good health and CMV-seronegative. CDR3s include the opening cysteine and the closing phenylalanine or tryptophan. The D gene is left open where the match is weak. Some rows mark clone size as missing; the rest say once, few, many or name a class of expanded clone.

v_gene	len	abundance	d_gene	j_gene	CDR3nt	CDR3aa
TRBV11-3	16	NA	TRBD1	TRBJ2-3	TGTGCCAGCAGCGGTCCCGGGACAGGGAGCACAGATACGCAGTATTTT	CASSGPGTGSTDTQYF
TRBV6-1	14	NA	NA	TRBJ1-5	TGTGCCAGCAGTGCTACAGGGTTCAATCAGCCCCAGCATTTT	CASSATGFNQPQHF
TRBV2	11	few	NA	TRBJ2-5	TGTGCCAGCAGTCGGGGGGAGACCCAGTACTTC	CASSRGETQYF
TRBV27	16	NA	TRBD1	TRBJ2-2	TGTGCCAGCTTCCCCCGGGACAGGGGGCACCCCGGGGAGCTGTTTTTT	CASFPRDRGHPGELFF
TRBV4-1	16	NA	TRBD2	TRBJ2-1	TGCGCCAGTGGTAGGTGGGGGGGGGATCTCAACAATGAGCAGTTCTTC	CASGRWGGDLNNEQFF
TRBV7-9	16	once	NA	TRBJ1-1	TGTGCCAGCAGGTCCGGAGGTCTGGGGGCAAACACTGAAGCTTTCTTT	CASRSGGLGANTEAFF
TRBV5-4	16	NA	TRBD2	TRBJ2-1	TGTGCCAGCAGCTCGGGACTAGCGGGGGGTGCGAAAGAGCAGTTCTTC	CASSSGLAGGAKEQFF
TRBV7-2	16	NA	TRBD2	TRBJ2-1	TGTGCCAGCAGCTTAGTCAGGACTAGCGGTTACAATGAGCAGTTCTTC	CASSLVRTSGYNEQFF
TRBV10-1	13	once	NA	TRBJ2-5	TGCGCCAGCAGCGACATGTACCAAGAGACCCAGTACTTC	CASSDMYQETQYF
TRBV11-2	15	NA	NA	TRBJ1-3	TGTGCCAGCAGCACTTATCAGGGGAGCGGAAACACCATATATTTT	CASSTYQGSGNTIYF
TRBV4-1	15	NA	NA	TRBJ2-3	TGCGCCAGCAGCCGAACGCAGGGCCCCACAGATACGCAGTATTTT	CASSRTQGPTDTQYF
TRBV27	15	NA	TRBD1	TRBJ1-2	TGTGCCAGCCGAACCGGGACAGGAGATAACTATGGCTACACCTTC	CASRTGTGDNYGYTF
TRBV7-2	16	once	NA	TRBJ1-6	TGTGCCAGCAGCTTGGACCCTTCCACTCGGGGTTCACCCCTCCACTTT	CASSLDPSTRGSPLHF
TRBV14	16	NA	NA	TRBJ2-7	TGTGCCAGCAGCCAAGATATGGCAAGGAGCTCCTACGAGCAGTACTTC	CASSQDMARSSYEQYF
TRBV7-8	14	NA	NA	TRBJ2-3	TGTGCCAGCAGCTTAGGGCCAGGGACAGATACGCAGTATTTT	CASSLGPGTDTQYF
TRBV5-6	14	NA	TRBD2	TRBJ2-5	TGTGCCAGCAGCTTTGCGGGGGAAGGGGAGACCCAGTACTTC	CASSFAGEGETQYF
TRBV5-1	14	NA	TRBD1	TRBJ1-1	TGCGCCAGCAGCTCTCGGACAGGGGGCGGTGAAGCTTTCTTT	CASSSRTGGGEAFF
TRBV30	12	NA	NA	TRBJ2-7	TGTGCCTGGACGGTAGGGGGTAGGGAGCAGTACTTC	CAWTVGGREQYF
TRBV1	11	NA	NA	TRBJ2-3	TGCACCAGCAGCCAGCGCGTAACGCAGTATTTT	CTSSQRVTQYF
TRBV20-1	11	NA	NA	TRBJ1-1	TGCAGTGCTTGGGGGGGGACTGAAGCTTTCTTT	CSAWGGTEAFF
TRBV7-9	17	NA	TRBD1	TRBJ2-1	TGTGCCAGCAGCTTAGGGGCCCGGGACAGGGGCTACAATGAGCAGTTCTTC	CASSLGARDRGYNEQFF
TRBV5-4	17	NA	TRBD2	TRBJ2-7	TGTGCCAGCAGCTTGGGAGCCGGGACTAGCGGGACTTACGAGCAGTACTTC	CASSLGAGTSGTYEQYF
TRBV5-1	20	NA	TRBD2	TRBJ2-3	TGCGCCAGCAGCAGGGACAGAAATAGCGGGGGGGCCGGTTTAGCAGATACGCAGTATTTT	CASSRDRNSGGAGLADTQYF
TRBV6-5	14	NA	TRBD1	TRBJ2-7	TGTGCCAGCAGTTTACAGGGGGCAGTAAACGAGCAGTACTTC	CASSLQGAVNEQYF
TRBV28	15	NA	NA	TRBJ2-7	TGTGCCAGCAGTTTCTTCCGAGGAGGGTACCACGAGCAGTACTTC	CASSFFRGGYHEQYF
TRBV28	14	NA	TRBD2	TRBJ2-3	TGTGCCAGCAGTTCCGGGACTACTCCTTTGACGCAGTATTTT	CASSSGTTPLTQYF
TRBV6-1	12	NA	NA	TRBJ2-7	TGTGCCAGCAGTGAAAAGCTCGGTGAGCAGTACTTC	CASSEKLGEQYF
TRBV19	15	few	TRBD1	TRBJ2-7	TGTGCCAGTACCGCGAGCCCGGGACAGGGGTACGAGCAGTACTTC	CASTASPGQGYEQYF
TRBV11-2	13	few	NA	TRBJ1-1	TGTGCCAGCAGCTTGGCAGGGGCTGCTGAAGCTTTCTTT	CASSLAGAAEAFF
TRBV7-2	16	NA	NA	TRBJ1-1	TGTGCCAGCAGCTTGGCACCGAGCAGAGGGTTACCTGAAGCTTTCTTT	CASSLAPSRGLPEAFF
TRBV5-6	14	once	TRBD1	TRBJ2-7	TGTGCCAGCACCTATCGACAGGGGGCGTACGAGCAGTACTTC	CASTYRQGAYEQYF
TRBV19	15	NA	TRBD1	TRBJ2-1	TGTGCCAGTAGTCCCAGGGGACAGGGGGTGGATGAGCAGTTCTTC	CASSPRGQGVDEQFF
TRBV5-1	14	NA	TRBD1	TRBJ2-7	TGCGCCAGCAGCTGGGGACAGGGTGCCTACGAGCAGTACTTC	CASSWGQGAYEQYF
TRBV7-8	16	NA	TRBD2	TRBJ2-3	TGTGCCAGCAGCCCCACTAGCGGGAGGGACTCAGATACGCAGTATTTT	CASSPTSGRDSDTQYF
TRBV28	18	NA	NA	TRBJ2-1	TGTGCCAGCAGTTTAGCAGTCAGGGGGACTGGGACCTACAATGAGCAGTTCTTC	CASSLAVRGTGTYNEQFF
TRBV5-4	15	NA	NA	TRBJ2-7	TGTGCCAGCAGCTTGGACCTTACTGCCACCTACGAGCAGTACTTC	CASSLDLTATYEQYF
TRBV19	14	NA	NA	TRBJ1-2	TGTGCCAGTAGTATGAACAGGCTGGACTATGGCTACACCTTC	CASSMNRLDYGYTF
TRBV7-9	14	NA	NA	TRBJ2-1	TGTGCCAGCAGCTTAGCGCTAGACCCCCGAGGGCAGTTCTTC	CASSLALDPRGQFF
TRBV4-3	13	NA	NA	TRBJ2-1	TGCGCCAGCAGCCAAGATAGAGCTTTTGAGCAGTTCTTC	CASSQDRAFEQFF
TRBV2	13	NA	NA	TRBJ1-2	TGTGCCAGCAGGAACTGGGGGGGCCAGGGCTACACCTTC	CASRNWGGQGYTF
TRBV5-1	11	NA	TRBD1	TRBJ2-5	TGCGCCAGCAGCTCACCGGGACAGCAGTACTTC	CASSSPGQQYF
TRBV7-2	12	NA	NA	TRBJ2-7	TGTGCCAGCAGCCCGAATGTGGGCGAGCAGTACTTC	CASSPNVGEQYF
TRBV28	16	NA	NA	TRBJ1-3	TGTGCCAGCAGATCCCCTTCAGACTACTCTGGAAACACCATATATTTT	CASRSPSDYSGNTIYF
TRBV27	17	NA	TRBD1	TRBJ2-1	TGTGCCAGCAGTTCACTAGCTGGGACAGGGCCCTACAATGAGCAGTTCTTC	CASSSLAGTGPYNEQFF
TRBV29-1	15	NA	NA	TRBJ1-4	TGCAGCGTTGAAGCCCCTCCAGGGGCTCGTGAAAAACTGTTTTTT	CSVEAPPGAREKLFF
TRBV5-1	17	few	TRBD2	TRBJ2-3	TGCGCCAGCAGCTTTTTAGGACTAGCGGGGGGAAGAGATACGCAGTATTTT	CASSFLGLAGGRDTQYF
TRBV5-5	15	NA	NA	TRBJ1-5	TGTGCCAGCAGCTTGGCCGGGGTTTCTAATCAGCCCCAGCATTTT	CASSLAGVSNQPQHF
TRBV6-4	14	NA	NA	TRBJ2-7	TGTGCCAGCAGTGTGCGACAGGACTCCTACGAGCAGTACTTC	CASSVRQDSYEQYF
TRBV19	13	NA	NA	TRBJ2-1	TGTGCCAGTGCTTCGGGGGTGTACAATGAGCAGTTCTTC	CASASGVYNEQFF